Sequencing of this T cell receptor beta chain was carried out in a study of blood T cell repertoires in COVID-19. About the research overall: Collection of acute and convalescent COVID-19 samples took place in the United States, Italy and Spain. PBMCs, B-cell-depleted T cells, or T cells were the source of the cDNA or gDNA that made up the material.

The germline CDR1 and CDR2 sequences are SEHNR and FQNEAQ (reference sequence). Germline trimming cut 1 base from V and 5 bases from J; bases unmatched to any gene: 7. CDR3 length equals 18 residues. As originally analysed: Amplification of reference gene primers was used by the study to estimate nucleated cell counts. The table came from immunoSEQ multiplex PCR; TCRdb's copy has only in-frame clones and leaves some out. V and J calls and clone size are given by that table; D and trimming were obtained from the DNA. The sample contains 150,000 to 200,000 clones, 70% to 90% of which appear only once. The chain joins TRBV7-9 to TRBJ2-3; 15 bases are shared with TRBD2. The TCR was taken from a young man who had recovered from COVID-19. The sample was peripheral blood. CDR3 amino acids: CASSLGGLAGGPGDTQYF. The DNA for the CDR3 is TGTGCCAGCAGCTTAGGTGGACTAGCGGGAGGGCCGGGAGATACGCAGTATTTT.